One sample yielded the 8 T cell receptor beta chains listed below, sequenced in a study of T-cell reconstitution after alpha-beta-depleted transplantation in children. Library preparation (for TCRbeta) was performed with unique molecular identifiers. TCRdb ran MiXCR on the PCR reads and lists one entry per CDR3 protein. The data contain roughly 49,000 distinct CDR3 sequences, around 9% of them singletons. The sequences come from PBMCs, mostly from graft donor cells, collected 60 days after TCRalphabeta/CD19-depleted stem cell transplant. The receptors derive from a male patient under 10 years old who had a stem cell transplant for chronic granulomatous disease, so the T cells may come from the graft donor.

This clonotype has only a few counts. This sequence joins TRBV21-1 and TRBJ2-7; TRBD1, the D gene given by the table, was not confirmed from the DNA. TRBV21-1 is termed a pseudogene. This CDR3 has 15 residues. CDR3 bases: TGTGCCAGCAGCAAGGCGTTGTCCTGGATGGACGAGCAGTACTTC. This codes for CASSKALSWMDEQYF.

This clonotype was detected many times. The V and J genes are TRBV20-1 and TRBJ2-7, with D tentatively TRBD1 or TRBD2 (5 bases each). Germline values: CDR1 DFQATT, CDR2 SNEGSKA (reference sequence). The V and J ends lost 0 bases and 2 bases respectively, with 14 bases between them. There are 15 residues in the CDR3. The DNA of the CDR3 is TGCAGTGCTAGAGATGCGGGCAGGGCTACCTACGAGCAGTACTTC. It translates to CSARDAGRATYEQYF.

This clonotype has a count of ten or more. This chain links TRBV29-1 with TRBJ1-1, with 7 bases lining up with TRBD1. Germline V lookup: CDR1 SQVTM, CDR2 ANQGSEA. CDR3 length: 12 amino acids. V gave up 5 bases and J gave up 4 bases; unmatched junction bases: 4. Here the CDR3 reads CSVMTGRTEAFF. In DNA form, the CDR3 reads TGCAGCGTTATGACAGGGCGCACTGAAGCTTTCTTT. Drawing the rest from reference TRBV29-1 and TRBJ1-1, the complete variable domain is SAVISQKPSRDICQRGTSLTIQCQVDSQVTMMFWYRQQPGQSLTLIATANQGSEATYESGFVIDKFPISRPNLTFSTLTVSNMSPEDSSIYLCSVMTGRTEAFFGQGTRLTVV.

This clonotype was observed a handful of times. Sequence at one end of the junction differs from germline and may be a read error. This chain links TRBV28 with TRBJ2-1; D may be TRBD1 or TRBD2 (6 bases each). Germline CDR1 MDHEN, CDR2 SYDVKM. The CDR3 is 11 residues long. DNA for the CDR3: TGTGCCAGCAGTTTAGTCGGGGGCTCGATCTTC. This encodes CASSLVGGSIF.

This clonotype was recorded many times. This chain links TRBV27 with TRBJ2-7; D may be TRBD2 (5 bases). Per germline, CDR1 MNHEY and CDR2 SMNVEV (reference sequence). Between the trimmed V and J ends, which lost 5 bases and 0 bases, there was a span of 8 bases. The CDR3 is 13 amino acids. This CDR3 reads CASSKRFSYEQYF. CDR3 coding DNA: TGTGCCAGCAGTAAGCGGTTCTCCTACGAGCAGTACTTC.

This clonotype appeared a few times. The chain carries TRBV20-1 and TRBJ2-5; D possibly corresponds to TRBD1 (6 bases). Germline CDR1 DFQATT, CDR2 SNEGSKA (reference sequence). The CDR3 totals 14 residues. V was clipped by 1 base and J by 2 bases, with 11 bases between them. The CDR3 sequence: CSARVPGQQETQYF. Here the CDR3 DNA reads TGCAGTGCTAGAGTGCCGGGACAACAAGAGACCCAGTACTTC.

There are many counts of this clonotype. This chain links TRBV5-1 with TRBJ1-6; D unresolved. Deletions cut 0 bases from V and 11 bases from J, with 9 bases between. The germline gives CDR1 SGHRS, CDR2 YFSETQ. The CDR3 length is 13 residues. CDR3 coding DNA: TGCGCCAGCAGCTTGGCCTGGGAAGCACCCCTCCACTTT. Its protein product is CASSLAWEAPLHF.

This clonotype was counted many times. The chain has TRBV7-8 and TRBJ2-1, with 12 bases aligning to TRBD2. The V gene's germline CDR1 is SGHVS and CDR2 FQNEAQ. The CDR3 runs to 17 residues. The trim removed 2 bases at V and 6 bases at J, leaving 8 bases unmatched. CDR3 loop: CASSLLGLAGGGNEQFF. Here the CDR3 DNA reads TGTGCCAGCAGCTTATTAGGCCTAGCGGGGGGGGGCAATGAGCAGTTCTTC.